The entry below describes one T cell receptor (beta chain). The antigen it recognizes is unknown. Nothing much larger sits one base from this clone, and base qualities are not available. From the cysteine up to the phenylalanine, the CDR3 has a length of 16 residues. CDR3 DNA is the only sequence kept; it has 48 bases, read in frame from the first base. Trimming takes 4 bases off V and 6 bases off J; junction bases not matched to a gene: 7. Per the germline V gene, MNHEY is the CDR1 and SVGAGI is the CDR2. This record belongs to a study of cytomegalovirus exposure and HLA in healthy donors (dated by TCRdb to the late 2010s). Regarding the study in general: In an earlier analysis of 550 to 750 of the donors, approximately 300 Gb of sequence data and 117 million unique TCR beta sequences from about 179 million T cells were reported. An early release that covered some 630 HLA-typed donors contained approximately 300 gigabases of sequencing data and around 85 million unique TCR sequences. Of the 300 to 400 genotyped donors, approximately 83% fell in the genetic ancestry cluster associated with self-reported Caucasian donors. The study was designed to test whether signatures of past pathogen exposure could be identified by cataloging public T cell receptors. The study used immunosequencing to profile the T cell repertoires of under 700 subjects and linked those repertoires to cytomegalovirus serostatus. A separate validation cohort of over 95 different subjects was used in addition to the approximately 670-subject first cohort. High-throughput TCR immunosequencing, statistical association of individual TCRs with disease status, and machine learning were combined to predict cytomegalovirus infection status. To study patterns of TCR occurrence, a later analysis re-analyzed previously published TCR beta repertoires from around 700 donors and added high-resolution HLA genotyping. Rather than drawing on any new phenotypic data, the later analysis identified candidate immune exposures from TCR beta sequences and the way those sequences occurred across donors. An earlier analysis of 587 of the donors used high-throughput TCR beta sequencing to judge whether each TCR beta V gene segment behaved as functional or pseudogenic. Donor age, sex, ethnicity and CMV serostatus were compiled alongside the repertoire data. Genome-wide SNP genotypes for about 55% of the roughly 670 donors were used in a later genetic analysis, which treated that subset as a discovery cohort. All discovery cohort repertoires had been generated using a single sequencing platform. Class I and class II HLA loci were covered by the typing at four-digit resolution. The number of donors typed differed by locus, with roughly 629-640 for A, B, C, DRB1 and DQB1, over 500 for DQA1, 600 to 610 for DPA1, and approximately 470 for DPB1. Four to six DR-DQ haplotypes were handled as single units for association and clustering because linkage in the cohort was strong. On average, around 240,000 unique TCR beta nucleotide sequences were sequenced per donor among about 400 genotyped donors of the cohort, with roughly a sixth of those sequences being non-productive. Overall study results and their limits: A later genetic analysis reported fewer N-insertions in productive TCRs among donors in an Asian-associated ancestry cluster than the approximately 700-donor mean. An association between a missense DCLRE1C variant and V-gene and J-gene trimming of TCR beta chains was found in a later genetic analysis and replicated in an independent cohort. In this cohort, only TCR beta chains were sequenced, and detectable features were limited by the absence of alpha or paired-chain data. Because counts were too low, 15 to 20 rarely observed V segments, including chromosome 9 orphons, were left out of the earlier analysis of about 620 of the donors. A cluster of highly shared sequence variants was judged likely to be a technical artifact of the sequencing pipeline. A later analysis reported that several top co-occurrence clusters appeared linked to parvovirus B19, influenza, CMV and Epstein-Barr virus. A further reported finding was that TCR beta sequences accurately predicted the HLA-A and HLA-B alleles for most subjects in the first cohort. For the cohort, immune exposure information was limited to CMV serostatus. Compared with equally common non-associated chains, HLA-associated TCR beta chains in a later analysis were more clonally expanded and had lower generation probabilities. Most TCR sequences were observed very rarely across donors, whereas some public TCRs were present in many individuals. A total of 150 or so TCR beta chains were listed by the study as associated with cytomegalovirus. According to a later analysis, most CMV-associated TCR beta chains appeared to be HLA-restricted, and the HLA associations seemed to be driven largely by CMV exposure. Some IMGT-functional V segments, including TRBV6-2 and TRBV6-3, could not be distinguished by the 87-base-pair reads and were therefore excluded. A later analysis associated approximately 17,000 TCR beta sequences with specific HLA alleles at a false discovery rate of 0.05. The classifier was reported to diagnose cytomegalovirus status with high specificity and sensitivity in both the original and validation cohorts. Correlated functional status among segregating V segments might be attributable to linkage disequilibrium, but an unknown experimental factor could not be ruled out. Because HLA typing was unavailable for some donors at each locus, only the typed subset was used in association tests. Roughly uniform sequencing depth across donors was assumed in presence/absence analyses, although this assumption may not hold. The authors suggested that the approach could potentially be generalized to other disease states and immunological phenotypes. In a later analysis, the rate of TCR association differed among HLA loci, with DRB1 alleles having the most associated TCRs and HLA-C alleles having the fewest. In vitro tests confirmed that a few of the cytomegalovirus-associated TCR beta chains recognize cytomegalovirus antigens. Broadly in line with IMGT annotations, most TCR beta V segments showed up in productive rearrangements about 87% or about 30% of the time in an earlier analysis of several hundred of the donors. Strong co-occurrence of HLA alleles, especially DR and DQ, made assigning TCR associations to individual alleles difficult.

Libraries were built with the immunoSEQ multiplex PCR assay. For the multiplex PCR, a mixture combining 60 forward primers for TCR Vbeta segments and 13 reverse primers for TCR Jbeta segments was used. Amplification of the CDR3 region of rearranged TCR beta genes was performed with a multiplex PCR assay on genomic DNA. On the Illumina HiSeq System, the amplified TCR beta libraries were sequenced as 87-base-pair reads. The published analysis was carried out like this. A later analysis counted about 80 million unique TCR beta chains across the 650 to 700 repertoires, and around 9.9 million of these chains were shared by at least two donors. Raw reads were error-corrected and collapsed into unique sequences by a nearest-neighbor algorithm in which closely related sequences were merged to remove PCR and sequencing errors. To assign V, D and J gene segments, CDR3 sequences were aligned to IMGT reference sequences. For a sequence to be retained, a match of at least six nucleotides was required to both a V gene segment and a J gene segment. Rearrangements were classified as productive when the CDR3 lacked stop codons and remained in frame with V and J, and all other rearrangements were classified as non-productive. CDR3 was defined according to IMGT convention as the region running from the second conserved V-encoded cysteine to the conserved J-encoded phenylalanine. Sequences without an unambiguous match to a single V gene segment were excluded from the earlier analysis of 500 to 700 of the donors. An earlier analysis of 587 of the donors classified V segments as functional when productive rearrangements were above 56.7% and as segregating when the standard deviation between donors was above 5%. A statistical classification framework was built for diagnosing cytomegalovirus status from the catalog of TCR beta chain sequences. In a later analysis, V and J genes were assigned by comparing TCR nucleotide sequences against IMGT/GENE-DB human TR gene sequences. Using the TCRdist pipeline, a later analysis assigned CDR3 sequences along with most-parsimonious VDJ recombination scenarios. A later analysis defined each TCR beta chain by its CDR3 amino acid sequence plus V-gene family, and excluded reads lacking a unique V-gene family. A later analysis removed roughly 590 highly shared, low-generation-probability nucleotide sequences to deal with suspected cross-contamination and a sequencing artifact. For each public chain, a later analysis derived a clonal expansion index from normalized ranks of inferred template counts within each repertoire. In a later analysis, generation probabilities were computed using a VDJ recombination model fitted to out-of-frame rearrangements, and the results were checked against IGoR. In a later analysis, hypergeometric tests were used to score TCR-TCR, TCR-HLA and TCR-CMV co-occurrence, with a repertoire-size bias correction applied to TCR pairs. To estimate false discovery rates, a later analysis permuted the HLA or CMV assignments 20 times. In a later analysis, co-occurring TCRs were grouped with DBSCAN, and TCRdist sequence similarity was added when clustering was performed within HLA-allele-positive subsets. Repertoires with fewer than 30,000 or more than 120,000 public chains were left out of co-occurrence clustering, as were five repertoires with anomalous nucleotide sharing. TCRdb stores this immuneACCESS table with in-frame sequences only. Part of the clones is absent; in the studies checked, under half of the shortfall reflects unresolved V genes, and no reason is known for the rest. The D gene and trimming were derived from the DNA, and the V and J assignments and clone size from that table. In all, the sample holds approximately 160,000 clones, and about three quarters of those were seen once. The top ten hold 0.55% to 0.8% of the sample.

The cohort comprised fewer than 750 healthy bone marrow donors. Cohort members were all nominally healthy when sampled, although unrecorded immune exposures were likely present. The donor tested CMV seronegative and was one of the 352 seronegative cohort members. Each donor provided a peripheral blood sample, and peripheral blood mononuclear cells were used for TCR beta sequencing. Genomic DNA was extracted from the blood cell samples with the Qiagen DNeasy Blood Extraction Kit. The chain is assembled from TRBV6-5 and TRBJ1-3, with 12 junctional bases fitting TRBD1. The TCR sequence derives from a male donor in good health and CMV-seronegative. The specimen sequenced was PBMCs. The base sequence is TGTGCCAGCAGTTCTGCCGGGACAGGGGGCCAAAACACCATATATTTT. Translated, it reads CASSSAGTGGQNTIYF.